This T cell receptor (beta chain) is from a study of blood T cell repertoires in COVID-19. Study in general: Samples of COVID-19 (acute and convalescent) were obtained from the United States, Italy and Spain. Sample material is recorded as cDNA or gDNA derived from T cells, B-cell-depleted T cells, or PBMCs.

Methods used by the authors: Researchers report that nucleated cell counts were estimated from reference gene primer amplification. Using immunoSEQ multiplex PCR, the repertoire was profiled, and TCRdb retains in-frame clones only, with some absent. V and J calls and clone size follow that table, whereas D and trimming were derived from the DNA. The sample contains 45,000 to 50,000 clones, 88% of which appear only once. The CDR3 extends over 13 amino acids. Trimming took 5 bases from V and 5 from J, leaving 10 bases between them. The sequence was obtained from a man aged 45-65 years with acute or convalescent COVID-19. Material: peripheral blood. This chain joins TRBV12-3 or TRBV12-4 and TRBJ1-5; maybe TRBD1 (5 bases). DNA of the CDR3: TGTGCCAGCAGTCATGACAGTTATCAGCCCCAGCATTTT. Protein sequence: CASSHDSYQPQHF.